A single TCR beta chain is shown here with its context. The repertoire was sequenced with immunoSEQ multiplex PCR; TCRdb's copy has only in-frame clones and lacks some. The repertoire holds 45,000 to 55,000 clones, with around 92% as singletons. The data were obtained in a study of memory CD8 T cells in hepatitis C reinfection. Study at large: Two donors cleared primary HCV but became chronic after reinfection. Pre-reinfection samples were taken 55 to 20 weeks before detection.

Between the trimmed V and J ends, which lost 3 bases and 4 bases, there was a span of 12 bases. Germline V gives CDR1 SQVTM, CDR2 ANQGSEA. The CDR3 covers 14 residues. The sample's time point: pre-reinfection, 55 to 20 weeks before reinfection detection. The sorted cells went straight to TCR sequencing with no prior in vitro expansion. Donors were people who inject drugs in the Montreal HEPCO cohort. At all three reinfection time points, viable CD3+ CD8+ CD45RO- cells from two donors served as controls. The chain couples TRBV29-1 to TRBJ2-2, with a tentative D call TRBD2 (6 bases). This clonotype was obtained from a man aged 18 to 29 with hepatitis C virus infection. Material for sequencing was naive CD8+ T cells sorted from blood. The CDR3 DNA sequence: TGCAGCGTTGAGCGGGATGGGGTCACCGGGGAGCTGTTTTTT. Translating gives CSVERDGVTGELFF.